Described below is a single TCR beta chain sequence and its context. This clonotype was seen only a few times. Its antigen is not yet known. No per-base quality is available; no much larger clone lies one base away. This entry is derived from a study of blood T cells in healthy people across ages (dated by TCRdb to between 2014 and 2016). Concerning the study at large: In model experiments, roughly one uniquely barcoded TCR beta cDNA molecule per two T cells was captured by template switching. The study measured age-related changes in TCR beta repertoire diversity using deep sequencing normalized with unique cDNA molecular identifiers. Four age groups were formed from the donors: young (average approximately 15 years), middle-aged (around 39), aged (62) and long-lived (more than 75). To avoid experimental bias, donors of different ages were distributed randomly across sequencing lanes. Using the same blood draw, the study looked at two additional independent replicas of 1 million unique cDNA reads for two donors, one aged 18 to 30 and the other aged 80 or older.

The method was 5' RACE. Sequencing was carried out with an Illumina HiSeq 2500. A second PCR of roughly 6 to 11 cycles was run with a J-beta primer mix and a sample-barcoded 5' primer. A template-switch 5' adaptor carrying 12 random nucleotides introduced a unique molecular identifier onto each TCR beta cDNA molecule. Each sample yielded at least 2.5 million CDR3-containing paired-end reads. First-strand cDNA synthesis was performed from all RNA using the Mint cDNA synthesis kit, with priming by a TRBC-specific oligonucleotide. After uracil-DNA glycosylase treatment, a first 18-cycle PCR used universal primers M1SS and BC2_uni_R on all cDNA. From the authors' description of their analysis: For normalization, 1 million high-quality reads, each with a distinct molecular identifier, were randomly selected from each sample. Instead of being binned into consensus sequences, reads with shared molecular identifiers were discarded. MiTCR, with a Q25 quality threshold and the strictest error-elimination algorithm, was used for CDR3 identification, clonotype clustering and error correction. A nonparametric unseen species model using Euler transformation provided a lower-bound estimate of total TCR beta diversity. TCRdb's own reprocessing of the public reads used fastp at Q25 and MiXCR and kept productive beta chains. Each record represents a unique CDR3 protein, reported with the most common genes and DNA among its rows. These V and J calls derive from TCRdb rather than the authors' analysis. A total of around 650,000 distinct CDR3 sequences appear in this sample, 32% of them only once. Together, the top ten hold 15% to 17% of the sample.

The donors were roughly 38 Caucasian individuals from Russia, aged roughly 6 to 90 years, who were systemically healthy. About 9.1 milliliters of peripheral blood were collected from each donor into EDTA-treated Vacutainer tubes. Ficoll-Paque density-gradient centrifugation was used to isolate PBMCs, with at least 6.5 million per sample. Trizol reagent was used to extract total RNA from the PBMCs, yielding at least 6 micrograms per sample. For every donor, an aliquot of PBMCs went through flow cytometry to measure the percentages of naive CD45RAhigh/CD27high T cells. Points the paper makes about the study in general: As age increased, observed TCR beta diversity per million T cells dropped in a roughly linear way, and a significant reduction was already evident by age approximately 40. Observed TCR beta diversity correlated strongly with the percentage of naive T cells measured by flow cytometry. Because profiling used bulk unsorted PBMCs, naive and antigen-experienced compartments could not be compared conclusively. The long-lived group showed more naive CD4+ T cells, fewer expanded clones and increased TCR diversity than the aged group, suggesting age selection. Donor CMV infection status was unknown, potentially confounding age-related changes in expanded clonotypes. Estimates of total diversity from one million sequenced T cells were regarded as lower bounds and underestimates.

Including cysteine and phenylalanine, the CDR3 has 16 amino acids. Here the CDR3 DNA is all that survives: 48 bases in frame from base 1. CDR1 and CDR2 (SGHRS, YFSETQ) derive from the germline V gene. The chain is assembled from TRBV5-1 and TRBJ2-1, with 8 bases matching TRBD2. The DNA end favors TRBJ2-7, so the J call may be wrong. The specimen sequenced was blood. This clonotype originated in a woman of 80 years or more in good health. Donor details come from another sample of the same person, matched by shared clones. The DNA sequence is TGCGCCAGCAGCTCCGTCGGCGGGGGGCTATCCAATGAGCAGTACTTC. The resulting protein is CASSSVGGGLSNEQYF.